These T cell receptor beta chains were read from a single sample in a study of blood T cell repertoires in COVID-19. This table comes from immunoSEQ multiplex PCR, and its TCRdb copy is limited to in-frame clones, with some not included. Among 250,000 to 300,000 clones listed, just under 90% were seen once. What was sequenced was peripheral blood. These receptors were obtained from a middle-aged woman with acute or convalescent COVID-19. Both conserved end residues are part of each CDR3. D genes are given only for firm matches. For some rows the clone size is stated as once, few or many, or as a class when expanded; others skip it.

len,v_gene,abundance,j_gene,d_gene,CDR3nt,CDR3aa
16,TRBV4-1,few,TRBJ1-4,TRBD1,TGCGCCAGCAGCCAGTTGGCGGGACAGGGCAGTGAAAAACTGTTTTTT,CASSQLAGQGSEKLFF
14,TRBV11-2,-,TRBJ1-2,-,TGTGCCAGCAGAGCGCAGACAGCTAACTATGGCTACACCTTC,CASRAQTANYGYTF
14,TRBV4-1,once,TRBJ2-3,-,TGCGCCAGCAGCGTAGGGGGAGATCACCATACGCAGTATTTT,CASSVGGDHHTQYF
12,TRBV2,-,TRBJ1-5,TRBD1,TGTGCCAGCAGTACAGACAGGGGTCCCCAGCATTTT,CASSTDRGPQHF
14,TRBV6-5,-,TRBJ1-6,-,TGTGCCACCCGCTGGGGGCGGAATAATTCACCCCTCCACTTT,CATRWGRNNSPLHF
16,TRBV3-1/TRBV3-2,-,TRBJ1-1,TRBD1,TGTGCCAGCAGCCAAGAATCCAGGGGGCTGAGGACTGAAGCTTTCTTT,CASSQESRGLRTEAFF
21,TRBV12-5,-,TRBJ2-3,TRBD2,TGTGCTAGTGGTTTGCCATTTCAGGGGGTCTCTAGCGGGGCGAGCACAGATACGCAGTATTTT,CASGLPFQGVSSGASTDTQYF
13,TRBV5-8,-,TRBJ1-2,-,TGTGCCAGCAGCCCTGAATTTTCTACTGGCTACACCTTC,CASSPEFSTGYTF
15,TRBV19,-,TRBJ2-3,-,TGTGCCAGTAGTATCGCCGCGGGGGCTGGATATACGCAGTATTTT,CASSIAAGAGYTQYF
14,TRBV25-1,-,TRBJ1-2,-,TGTGCCAGCAGTGAATACACGGAGAGTCGGGGCTACACCTTC,CASSEYTESRGYTF
17,TRBV29-1,-,TRBJ2-5,TRBD2,TGCAGCGTTGAAGATACACCGGGACTAGCGGGCCCCGGGACCCAGTACTTC,CSVEDTPGLAGPGTQYF
16,TRBV11-2,-,TRBJ1-1,-,TGTGCCAGCAGCTTAGGGGGTCCGGGGGTGGACACTGAAGCTTTCTTT,CASSLGGPGVDTEAFF
13,TRBV23-1,-,TRBJ1-2,-,TGCGCCAGCAGTCAGGGCAGGGAAAGGGGCTACACCTTC,CASSQGRERGYTF
15,TRBV14,-,TRBJ2-5,TRBD2,TGTGCCAGCAGCCAAGAACTGGGAGGGAAAGAGACCCAGTACTTC,CASSQELGGKETQYF
16,TRBV18,-,TRBJ1-1,-,TGTGCCAGCTCACGCGGACAAGGGGGGGTTGGCACTGAAGCTTTCTTT,CASSRGQGGVGTEAFF
14,TRBV6-1,few,TRBJ1-3,-,TGTGCCAGCAGTGAAGGTCGCTCTGGAAACACCATATATTTT,CASSEGRSGNTIYF